The 14 T cell receptor beta chains presented below share a single source sample, sequenced in a study of blood T cell repertoires in COVID-19 (dated by TCRdb to the early 2020s). Preparation of the library involved the immunoSEQ multiplex PCR assay. Held by TCRdb, this immuneACCESS table contains in-frame sequences only and omits some clones. Under half of the omission traces to an unresolved V gene where checked; the cause of the rest is unknown. The sample table holds around 100,000 clones, of which about 89% were seen once. The ten largest clones represent about 9.9% of the sample. Sequenced input: peripheral blood. Receptors were obtained from a woman aged 30 to 39 with acute or convalescent COVID-19.

This sequence joins TRBV5-6 and TRBJ1-6; no clear D gene. From germline, CDR1 is SGHDT and CDR2 YYEEEE. The CDR3 has 15 amino acids. The V gene lost 2 bases and the J gene lost 9 bases, with 15 bases spanning the gap. The DNA of the CDR3 is TGTGCCAGCAGCTTTAACGGGAAGGCTTTTTCACCCCTCCACTTT. Translation: CASSFNGKAFSPLHF.

This chain connects TRBV12-3 or TRBV12-4 to TRBJ1-2; TRBD1 matches at 8 bases. Losses at the gene ends were 6 bases for V and 7 bases for J; bases not matched to a gene: 7. This CDR3 is 13 amino acids long. Here the CDR3 reads CASRKGQVRGYTF. CDR3 nucleotide sequence: TGTGCCAGCAGAAAGGGACAGGTTCGTGGCTACACCTTC.

This clone was observed a few times. The chain has TRBV7-9 and TRBJ1-5, with TRBD1 identical over 10 bases. This CDR3 comprises 15 residues. Germline V gene lookup returns CDR1 SEHNR and CDR2 FQNEAQ (reference sequence). With V trimmed by 1 base and J by 5 bases, 2 bases remained unmatched. The CDR3 region is CASSLGGTGDQPQHF. The CDR3 coding sequence is TGTGCCAGCAGCTTAGGGGGGACAGGGGATCAGCCCCAGCATTTT.

The gene calls are TRBV2 and TRBJ2-1; TRBD2 matches 12 bases. Germline V gene lookup returns CDR1 SNHLY and CDR2 FYNNEI. The CDR3 extends over 13 amino acids. Trimming cost V 5 bases and J 12 bases; bases outside gene matches: 5. The CDR3 protein is CASSRTSGVRQFF. The CDR3 nucleotides are TGTGCCAGCAGTCGGACTAGCGGGGTGCGGCAGTTCTTC. Combining the CDR3 with reference TRBV2 and TRBJ2-1 gives the whole variable domain EPEVTQTPSHQVTQMGQEVILRCVPISNHLYFYWYRQILGQKVEFLVSFYNNEISEKSEIFDDQFSVERPDGSNFTLKIRSTKLEDSAMYFCASSRTSGVRQFFGPGTRLTVL.

The V gene is TRBV2, the J gene TRBJ1-1, with D maybe TRBD1 (5 bases). The CDR3 is made up of 15 amino acids. Trimming cost V 4 bases and J 2 bases, with 14 bases left between them. The germline V gene has CDR1 SNHLY and CDR2 FYNNEI. The CDR3: CASSGYQGTNTEAFF. The CDR3 nucleotides read TGTGCCAGCAGTGGATACCAGGGAACTAACACTGAAGCTTTCTTT. The whole variable domain, filled in from reference TRBV2 and TRBJ1-1, reads EPEVTQTPSHQVTQMGQEVILRCVPISNHLYFYWYRQILGQKVEFLVSFYNNEISEKSEIFDDQFSVERPDGSNFTLKIRSTKLEDSAMYFCASSGYQGTNTEAFFGQGTRLTVV.

This clone was found a few times. The chain recombines TRBV7-9 with TRBJ2-1, with D hard to call. CDR3 length: 19 residues. Trimming removed 1 base at V and 0 bases at J, with 19 bases between. Germline V gene lookup returns CDR1 SEHNR and CDR2 FQNEAQ (reference sequence). CDR3 bases: TGTGCCAGCAGCTTAGTGGGCAGCCAAGGTCCCAGCTCCTACAATGAGCAGTTCTTC. This gives the protein CASSLVGSQGPSSYNEQFF.

V and J are TRBV5-1 and TRBJ1-6, with 11 bases that match TRBD1. The CDR3 length is 16 residues. Germline V gives CDR1 SGHRS, CDR2 YFSETQ. The V segment lost 4 bases and the J segment 10 bases; nucleotides outside the gene matches: 10. CDR3 sequence: CASSPDWDRGRSPLHF. The DNA for the CDR3 is TGCGCCAGCAGCCCGGACTGGGACAGGGGGAGGTCACCCCTCCACTTT.

This sequence joins TRBV7-9 and TRBJ2-1; D remains ambiguous. The length of the CDR3 is 12 residues. Trimming took off 3 bases at V and 4 bases at J, with 4 bases between the two ends. Germline CDR1 is SEHNR and CDR2 is FQNEAQ (reference sequence). The CDR3: CASSFSYNEQFF. For the CDR3, the DNA is TGTGCCAGCAGCTTCTCTTACAATGAGCAGTTCTTC.

CDR3 DNA sequence: TGCGCCAGCAGCTTCGGGGGGCGGAATCAAGAGACCCAGTACTTC. It codes for CASSFGGRNQETQYF. The chain recombines TRBV5-1 with TRBJ2-5, with D tentatively TRBD2 (7 bases). The ends were cut back, 2 bases at V and 2 bases at J, with 13 bases in the middle. The germline gives CDR1 SGHRS, CDR2 YFSETQ. CDR3 size: 15 residues.

The J gene is TRBJ2-3, the V gene TRBV6-5, with D perhaps matching TRBD2 (5 bases). CDR3 length: 16 residues. V lost 0 bases and J lost 0, with 10 bases in between. Germline V gene data show CDR1 as MNHEY and CDR2 as SVGAGI. The CDR3 here is CASSYSGRASTDTQYF. The CDR3 nucleotides are TGTGCCAGCAGTTACTCTGGGAGAGCTAGCACAGATACGCAGTATTTT.

A single count supports this clone. The chain combines TRBV6-5 with TRBJ2-1; no reliable D call. This CDR3 is built from 12 residues. The V gene lost 4 bases and the J gene lost 4 bases, with 5 bases spanning the gap. CDR1 MNHEY and CDR2 SVGAGI come from the germline V gene. Written as DNA, the CDR3 is TGTGCCAGCAGTTTCTATTACAATGAGCAGTTCTTC. This sequence encodes CASSFYYNEQFF.

This clone appeared a single time. The chain couples TRBV4-2 to TRBJ1-2; possibly TRBD1 for D (5 bases). Germline loops: CDR1 LGHNA, CDR2 YNFKEQ. Trimming left V 2 bases short and J 4 bases short, with 17 bases between. The CDR3 length is 16 residues. CDR3: CASSQNRQPNLYGYTF. The CDR3 DNA reads TGTGCCAGCAGCCAAAACCGACAGCCCAACCTCTATGGCTACACCTTC.

This clone has a handful of counts. The chain is built from TRBV2 and TRBJ1-1, with no clear D. Germline V CDR1 and CDR2: SNHLY, FYNNEI. The CDR3 is 13 amino acids. The ends were cut back, 4 bases at V and 2 bases at J, with 8 bases in the middle. CDR3 sequence: CASSGTRNTEAFF. The CDR3 region has the DNA TGTGCCAGCAGTGGTACAAGAAACACTGAAGCTTTCTTT. Full variable domain (outside the CDR3, taken from reference TRBV2 and TRBJ1-1): EPEVTQTPSHQVTQMGQEVILRCVPISNHLYFYWYRQILGQKVEFLVSFYNNEISEKSEIFDDQFSVERPDGSNFTLKIRSTKLEDSAMYFCASSGTRNTEAFFGQGTRLTVV.

The chain employs TRBV27 and TRBJ2-1, with a possible D match to TRBD1 (5 bases). The CDR3 is made up of 15 amino acids. V dropped 3 bases and J dropped 7 bases, with 16 bases sitting between them. Germline-derived CDR1 and CDR2 are MNHEY and SMNVEV (reference sequence). CDR3 region: CASSLGPRVLNEQFF. CDR3 DNA sequence: TGTGCCAGCAGTTTGGGGCCCAGGGTATTGAATGAGCAGTTCTTC.